Listed below are T cell receptor beta chains from one sample, sequenced in a study of regulatory T cells in long-lasting Graves disease. TCRdb reprocessed the multiplex PCR reads via MiXCR and lists one record per CDR3 protein. This sample carries 450,000 or so distinct CDR3 sequences, about 20% of them seen once, and the ten largest clones take approximately 8%. The sample was peripheral blood mononuclear cells (PBMCs), taken when the disease was refractory, from a patient treated with antithyroid drugs. Receptors originate from a female donor with Graves disease. Each CDR3 is given with its conserved first and last residue. Fields, in order: J gene, clone size, D gene, V gene, CDR3 length, CDR3 protein, CDR3 DNA. A D gene is named only where the DNA matches it firmly. Size values are once, few and many counts, or a class for expanded clones, and some rows have none.

>TRBJ2-6|.|TRBD1|TRBV5-1|16
CASSFQGAIGANVLTF
TGCGCCAGCAGCTTCCAGGGGGCGATAGGGGCCAACGTCCTGACTTTC
>TRBJ2-4|many|TRBD2|TRBV3-1|17
CASRPALAGGPGNIQYF
TGTGCCAGCAGGCCCGCCCTAGCGGGAGGGCCGGGAAACATTCAGTACTTC
>TRBJ2-7|few|TRBD1|TRBV28|17
CASSLGQGEQLRREQYF
TGTGCCAGCAGTTTAGGGCAGGGGGAACAACTACGGCGCGAGCAGTACTTC
>TRBJ1-2|few|.|TRBV5-4|12
CASSWGGGVDTF
TGTGCCAGCAGCTGGGGCGGAGGGGTTGACACCTTC
>TRBJ1-1|many|.|TRBV6-1|14
CASSDYSGDTEAFF
TGTGCCAGCAGTGATTATTCGGGGGACACTGAAGCTTTCTTT
>TRBJ2-1|.|TRBD2|TRBV20-1|17
CSARPLAGGSSYNEQFF
TGCAGTGCTAGACCGCTAGCGGGAGGGAGCTCCTACAATGAGCAGTTCTTC
>TRBJ1-1|many|.|TRBV20-1|14
CSARDVVMNTEAFF
TGCAGTGCTAGAGATGTAGTTATGAACACTGAAGCTTTCTTT
>TRBJ2-7|few|TRBD2|TRBV29-1|13
CSVYSGRDYEQYF
TGCAGCGTTTATTCGGGGAGGGATTACGAGCAGTACTTC
>TRBJ2-7|few|TRBD2|TRBV28|15
CASRTGTSLINEQYF
TGTGCCAGCAGGACCGGGACTAGTTTAATCAACGAGCAGTACTTC
>TRBJ2-7|few|.|TRBV9|14
CASSATPRAYEQYF
TGTGCCAGCAGCGCCACACCACGGGCCTACGAGCAGTACTTC
>TRBJ2-7|few|.|TRBV5-1|13
CASSVTENYEQYF
TGCGCCAGCAGCGTGACAGAGAACTACGAGCAGTACTTC
>TRBJ2-2|.|TRBD1|TRBV19|15
CASRGDRVDTGELFF
TGTGCCAGTAGGGGGGACAGGGTGGACACCGGGGAGCTGTTTTTT
>TRBJ2-7|many|TRBD2|TRBV6-5|15
CASSFSSSGSGEQYF
TGTGCCAGCAGTTTCTCCTCTAGCGGGAGTGGCGAGCAGTACTTC
>TRBJ1-1|many|.|TRBV30|14
CAWSFKTGDTEAFF
TGTGCCTGGAGTTTCAAGACAGGTGACACTGAAGCTTTCTTT
>TRBJ1-2|many|.|TRBV20-1|14
CSARDSSKIYGYTF
TGCAGTGCTAGAGATTCAAGCAAGATCTATGGCTACACCTTC
>TRBJ2-4|many|TRBD2|TRBV12-3/TRBV12-4|15
CASRLAGGSVDIQYF
TGTGCCAGCAGACTAGCGGGAGGGAGTGTTGACATTCAGTACTTC
>TRBJ2-2|many|.|TRBV28|14
CASDPGVFTGELFF
TGTGCCAGCGATCCTGGGGTGTTCACCGGGGAGCTGTTTTTT
>TRBJ1-2|many|TRBD1|TRBV10-3|14
CAISVSGTGYGYTF
TGTGCCATCAGTGTCTCCGGGACAGGCTATGGCTACACCTTC
>TRBJ2-2|.|TRBD2|TRBV7-2|16
CASSSPSGRTTGELFF
TGTGCCAGCAGCTCTCCTAGCGGGAGGACCACCGGGGAGCTGTTTTTT
>TRBJ2-1|.|.|TRBV5-1|15
CASSPGGTDYNEQFF
TGCGCCAGCAGCCCAGGAGGGACAGATTACAATGAGCAGTTCTTC
>TRBJ2-5|.|.|TRBV19|11
CASSKENTQYF
TGTGCCAGTAGTAAAGAGAACACCCAGTACTTC
>TRBJ1-2|many|.|TRBV28|12
CASSLWGSSYTF
TGTGCCAGCAGTTTATGGGGCTCGAGCTACACCTTC
>TRBJ2-5|many|TRBD1|TRBV20-1|15
CSASLGTGYLQTQYF
TGCAGTGCTAGTCTTGGGACAGGGTACTTACAGACCCAGTACTTC
>TRBJ2-7|many|TRBD2|TRBV28|18
CASSLWTSGIFRQYEQYF
TGTGCCAGCAGTTTATGGACTAGCGGGATCTTTAGGCAGTACGAGCAGTACTTC
>TRBJ2-7|.|.|TRBV19|13
CASSTKNNYEQYF
TGTGCCAGTAGTACCAAAAATAACTACGAGCAGTACTTC
>TRBJ1-1|many|.|TRBV5-1|15
CASSPLGLQNTEAFF
TGCGCCAGCAGCCCTTTGGGACTCCAGAACACTGAAGCTTTCTTT
>TRBJ1-6|.|TRBD1|TRBV19|14
CANSTEGGNSPLHF
TGCGCCAATAGCACCGAAGGGGGCAATTCACCCCTCCACTTT
>TRBJ2-7|.|.|TRBV7-2|13
CASSGQPAYEQYF
TGTGCCAGCAGCGGACAGCCAGCCTACGAGCAGTACTTC
>TRBJ1-5|many|.|TRBV6-1|14
CASSLRPSNQPQHF
TGTGCCAGCAGTCTTCGACCTAGCAATCAGCCCCAGCATTTT
>TRBJ2-7|.|TRBD1|TRBV6-1|15
CASSTTGTGAREQYF
TGTGCCAGCAGTACCACGGGGACAGGGGCGAGAGAGCAGTACTTC
>TRBJ1-2|many|TRBD1|TRBV25-1|13
CASKQTGTYGYTF
TGTGCCAGCAAACAGACAGGGACCTATGGCTACACCTTC
>TRBJ2-5|many|.|TRBV11-1|15
CASSLARTGQETQYF
TGTGCCAGCAGCTTAGCCCGGACTGGGCAAGAGACCCAGTACTTC
>TRBJ2-7|few|TRBD1|TRBV12-3/TRBV12-4|14
CASSRDSVPYEQYF
TGTGCCAGCAGCCGGGACAGCGTCCCCTACGAGCAGTACTTC
>TRBJ1-5|many|.|TRBV18|15
CASSPLEGSNQPQHF
TGTGCCAGCTCACCATTGGAAGGGAGCAATCAGCCCCAGCATTTT
>TRBJ1-5|few|TRBD1|TRBV28|18
CASTRDRVDLLRNQPQHF
TGTGCCAGCACCCGGGACAGGGTGGACCTTCTTCGCAATCAGCCCCAGCATTTT
>TRBJ1-2|many|.|TRBV6-1|14
CASTPSGWTDGYTF
TGTGCCAGCACCCCCTCCGGGTGGACGGATGGCTACACCTTC
>TRBJ2-7|many|TRBD1|TRBV6-5|16
CASSYSLQGTPYEQYF
TGTGCCAGCAGTTACTCCCTACAGGGGACACCCTACGAGCAGTACTTC
>TRBJ2-7|.|TRBD2|TRBV9|17
CASSRQPTSGKAYEQYF
TGTGCCAGCAGCCGTCAACCGACTAGCGGGAAGGCCTACGAGCAGTACTTC
>TRBJ1-1|.|.|TRBV11-2|15
CASSQASVGGTEAFF
TGCGCCAGCAGCCAAGCATCGGTGGGGGGGACCGAAGCTTTCTTT
>TRBJ1-6|many|.|TRBV28|15
CASTTWGERNSPLHF
TGTGCCAGCACTACGTGGGGGGAGCGCAATTCACCCCTCCACTTT
>TRBJ1-2|many|TRBD1|TRBV29-1|15
CSVEDLWQGTGGYTF
TGCAGCGTTGAAGATCTGTGGCAGGGGACAGGTGGCTACACCTTC
>TRBJ2-7|.|.|TRBV7-8|12
CASSPQQYEQYF
TGTGCCAGCAGCCCCCAGCAATACGAGCAGTACTTC
>TRBJ2-5|many|.|TRBV12-3/TRBV12-4|17
CASSFYRSRRWEETQYF
TGTGCCAGCAGTTTTTACAGGTCTAGAAGATGGGAAGAGACCCAGTACTTC
>TRBJ2-2|few|.|TRBV24-1|12
CAIRENTGELFF
TGTGCCATCCGGGAGAACACCGGGGAGCTGTTTTTT
>TRBJ2-2|.|.|TRBV9|14
CASSVDRETGELFF
TGTGCCAGCAGCGTAGATCGGGAGACCGGGGAGCTGTTTTTT
>TRBJ2-7|many|.|TRBV3-1|13
CASSRQGVYEQYF
TGTGCCAGCAGCCGTCAGGGTGTCTACGAGCAGTACTTC
>TRBJ1-5|few|.|TRBV19|14
CASSLDSFNQPQHF
TGTGCCAGTAGTCTTGACTCCTTCAATCAGCCCCAGCATTTT
>TRBJ2-5|few|TRBD2|TRBV9|15
CASSGSGRALETQYF
TGTGCCAGCAGCGGTAGCGGGAGGGCCTTAGAGACCCAGTACTTC
>TRBJ1-2|many|.|TRBV7-8|15
CASSLDPIGWDGYTF
TGTGCCAGCAGCTTGGACCCCATCGGTTGGGATGGCTACACCTTC
>TRBJ2-2|few|TRBD1|TRBV6-2/TRBV6-3|14
CASGLRGPTGELFF
TGTGCCAGCGGATTAAGGGGGCCGACCGGGGAGCTGTTTTTT
>TRBJ1-3|.|.|TRBV6-1|13
CASSEAWGNTIYF
TGTGCCAGCAGTGAGGCTTGGGGAAACACCATATATTTT
>TRBJ2-5|many|.|TRBV28|14
CASKPRADQETQYF
TGTGCCAGCAAGCCCCGGGCGGACCAAGAGACCCAGTACTTC
>TRBJ2-7|many|.|TRBV13|13
CASSGGYTYEQYF
TGTGCCAGCAGCGGCGGATATACCTACGAGCAGTACTTC
>TRBJ1-5|.|.|TRBV19|15
CATQKNRDTYQPQHF
TGTGCCACCCAAAAGAACCGGGACACTTATCAGCCCCAGCATTTT
>TRBJ1-2|.|TRBD1|TRBV20-1|12
CSALTGAYGYTF
TGCAGTGCTCTAACAGGGGCCTATGGCTACACCTTC
>TRBJ1-4|few|.|TRBV4-1|14
CASSQRGDEEKLFF
TGCGCCAGCAGCCAAAGGGGGGACGAGGAAAAACTGTTTTTT